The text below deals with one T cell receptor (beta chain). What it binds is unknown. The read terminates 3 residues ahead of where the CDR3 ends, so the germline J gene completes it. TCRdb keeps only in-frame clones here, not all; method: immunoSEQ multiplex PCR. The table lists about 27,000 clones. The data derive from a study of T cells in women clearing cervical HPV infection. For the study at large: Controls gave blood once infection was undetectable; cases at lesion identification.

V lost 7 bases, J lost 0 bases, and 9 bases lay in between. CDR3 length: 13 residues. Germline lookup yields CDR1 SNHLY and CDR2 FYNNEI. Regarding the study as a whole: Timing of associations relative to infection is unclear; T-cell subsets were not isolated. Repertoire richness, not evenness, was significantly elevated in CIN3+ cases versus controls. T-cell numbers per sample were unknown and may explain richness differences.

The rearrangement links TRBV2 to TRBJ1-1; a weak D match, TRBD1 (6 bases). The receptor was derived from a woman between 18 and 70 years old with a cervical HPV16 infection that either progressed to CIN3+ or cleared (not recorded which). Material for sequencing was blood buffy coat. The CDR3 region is CASTTGVNTEAFF. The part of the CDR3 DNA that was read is TGTGCCAGCACGACAGGCGTGAACACTGAA.